A selection of T cell receptor beta chains follows, all from one sample in a study of OX40 agonist ivuxolimab in advanced cancers. The table came from immunoSEQ multiplex PCR; TCRdb's copy has only in-frame clones and leaves some out. The sample holds about 68,000 clones; about 91% are singletons and the top ten take roughly 1%. The sample in question was CD4+ or CD8+ T cells sorted from blood, obtained in a trial of the OX40 agonist ivuxolimab. The receptor set was obtained from an adult with an advanced solid tumor such as melanoma, head and neck, liver or kidney cancer. Both conserved end residues are part of each CDR3. D genes are given only for firm matches. Clone size is not always given. Where it is, it says once, few, many or a class for expanded clones.

cdr3_aa: CAVALDSNQPQHF
cdr3_nt: TGTGCCGTCGCCCTCGACAGTAATCAGCCCCAGCATTTT
d_call: -
v_call: TRBV19
j_call: TRBJ1-5
clone_size: -

cdr3_aa: CASSLARDRSYGYTF
cdr3_nt: TGTGCCAGCAGCTTAGCGAGGGACCGGAGCTATGGCTACACCTTC
d_call: -
v_call: TRBV11-1
j_call: TRBJ1-2
clone_size: once

cdr3_aa: CASSQPIVLAEAFF
cdr3_nt: TGCGCCAGCAGCCAACCAATTGTACTCGCTGAAGCTTTCTTT
d_call: -
v_call: TRBV4-1
j_call: TRBJ1-1
clone_size: few

cdr3_aa: CASSLAAGQETQYF
cdr3_nt: TGTGCCAGCAGCTTAGCGGCTGGCCAAGAGACCCAGTACTTC
d_call: -
v_call: TRBV5-6
j_call: TRBJ2-5
clone_size: few

cdr3_aa: CASSASGGFPYNEQFF
cdr3_nt: TGTGCCAGCAGCGCCTCGGGAGGGTTCCCCTACAATGAGCAGTTCTTC
d_call: TRBD2
v_call: TRBV9
j_call: TRBJ2-1
clone_size: once

cdr3_aa: CASSMGGSGGTEAFF
cdr3_nt: TGTGCCAGTAGTATGGGGGGATCAGGGGGCACTGAAGCTTTCTTT
d_call: TRBD1
v_call: TRBV19
j_call: TRBJ1-1
clone_size: once

cdr3_aa: CASRFGLAEVYEQFF
cdr3_nt: TGTGCAAGTCGCTTCGGACTAGCGGAAGTATATGAGCAGTTCTTC
d_call: -
v_call: TRBV12-2
j_call: TRBJ2-1
clone_size: -

cdr3_aa: CASGLVQVSNEQFF
cdr3_nt: TGTGCTAGTGGTTTGGTACAGGTCTCGAATGAGCAGTTCTTC
d_call: -
v_call: TRBV12-5
j_call: TRBJ2-1
clone_size: -

cdr3_aa: CASSLGGDYGYTF
cdr3_nt: TGTGCCAGCAGTTTAGGAGGGGACTATGGCTACACCTTC
d_call: -
v_call: TRBV27
j_call: TRBJ1-2
clone_size: -

cdr3_aa: CASSALGTSGGGTDTQYF
cdr3_nt: TGTGCCAGCAGCGCGCTGGGGACTAGCGGGGGGGGCACAGATACGCAGTATTTT
d_call: TRBD2
v_call: TRBV9
j_call: TRBJ2-3
clone_size: -

cdr3_aa: CASSILSAYGYTF
cdr3_nt: TGTGCCAGTAGTATTTTATCTGCCTATGGCTACACCTTC
d_call: -
v_call: TRBV19
j_call: TRBJ1-2
clone_size: -

cdr3_aa: CASSRQGGYNEQFF
cdr3_nt: TGCGCCAGCAGCCGCCAGGGGGGCTACAATGAGCAGTTCTTC
d_call: -
v_call: TRBV5-1
j_call: TRBJ2-1
clone_size: -

cdr3_aa: CASSKTGTGELFF
cdr3_nt: TGTGCCAGCAGTAAAACAGGGACCGGGGAGCTGTTTTTT
d_call: -
v_call: TRBV2
j_call: TRBJ2-2
clone_size: -

cdr3_aa: CASSPQSYEQYF
cdr3_nt: TGTGCCAGCAGCCCACAGTCCTACGAGCAGTACTTC
d_call: -
v_call: TRBV11-1
j_call: TRBJ2-7
clone_size: -

cdr3_aa: CASSPQIEIRIETNEKLFF
cdr3_nt: TGTGCCAGCAGCCCACAAATCGAGATCCGAATAGAAACTAATGAAAAACTGTTTTTT
d_call: -
v_call: TRBV7-8
j_call: TRBJ1-4
clone_size: -

cdr3_aa: CATKHPDPGETQYF
cdr3_nt: TGTGCCACCAAACACCCCGATCCGGGGGAGACCCAGTACTTC
d_call: -
v_call: TRBV15
j_call: TRBJ2-5
clone_size: -

cdr3_aa: CASRKGTVLNQPQHF
cdr3_nt: TGTGCCAGTAGGAAAGGGACGGTACTCAATCAGCCCCAGCATTTT
d_call: -
v_call: TRBV19
j_call: TRBJ1-5
clone_size: -

cdr3_aa: CASSIPTSNEQFF
cdr3_nt: TGTGCCAGTAGTATACCGACCAGTAATGAGCAGTTCTTC
d_call: -
v_call: TRBV19
j_call: TRBJ2-1
clone_size: few

cdr3_aa: CASSLRPGVLGKETQYF
cdr3_nt: TGTGCCAGCAGCTTAAGACCCGGTGTACTGGGTAAAGAGACCCAGTACTTC
d_call: -
v_call: TRBV7-3
j_call: TRBJ2-5
clone_size: -

cdr3_aa: CASSVEATGELFF
cdr3_nt: TGTGCCAGCAGTGTTGAGGCCACCGGGGAGCTGTTTTTT
d_call: -
v_call: TRBV2
j_call: TRBJ2-2
clone_size: -

cdr3_aa: CASSDPGQPNEKLFF
cdr3_nt: TGTGCCAGCAGCGACCCGGGACAGCCTAATGAAAAACTGTTTTTT
d_call: TRBD1
v_call: TRBV2
j_call: TRBJ1-4
clone_size: -

cdr3_aa: CASRGFVTGELFF
cdr3_nt: TGTGCCAGTAGGGGGTTTGTAACCGGGGAGCTGTTTTTT
d_call: -
v_call: TRBV19
j_call: TRBJ2-2
clone_size: -

cdr3_aa: CASSSNHGYEQYF
cdr3_nt: TGTGCCAGTAGTTCGAACCATGGATACGAGCAGTACTTC
d_call: -
v_call: TRBV19
j_call: TRBJ2-7
clone_size: -

cdr3_aa: CSATSDTIYF
cdr3_nt: TGCAGTGCTACGTCGGACACCATATATTTT
d_call: -
v_call: TRBV20-1
j_call: TRBJ1-3
clone_size: few

cdr3_aa: CSAETGVNTEAFF
cdr3_nt: TGCAGCGCCGAAACAGGGGTGAACACTGAAGCTTTCTTT
d_call: TRBD1
v_call: TRBV29-1
j_call: TRBJ1-1
clone_size: -

cdr3_aa: CASSEGQSNTQYF
cdr3_nt: TGTGCCAGCAGTGAAGGACAGTCTAATACGCAGTATTTT
d_call: -
v_call: TRBV6-1
j_call: TRBJ2-3
clone_size: -

cdr3_aa: CASSDDGQSDTQYF
cdr3_nt: TGTGCCAGCAGTGACGATGGACAATCGGATACGCAGTATTTT
d_call: -
v_call: TRBV6-4
j_call: TRBJ2-3
clone_size: -

cdr3_aa: CASRRQGMVTEAFF
cdr3_nt: TGTGCCAGCAGGAGACAGGGTATGGTCACTGAAGCTTTCTTT
d_call: TRBD1
v_call: TRBV6-1
j_call: TRBJ1-1
clone_size: -

cdr3_aa: CASSSSPSSYNEQFF
cdr3_nt: TGTGCCAGCAGCTCTTCACCCAGCTCCTACAATGAGCAGTTCTTC
d_call: -
v_call: TRBV9
j_call: TRBJ2-1
clone_size: -

cdr3_aa: CASSMGKGAYEQYF
cdr3_nt: TGTGCCAGTAGTATGGGGAAGGGAGCCTACGAGCAGTACTTC
d_call: -
v_call: TRBV19
j_call: TRBJ2-7
clone_size: -

cdr3_aa: CAVLQTRNTEAFF
cdr3_nt: TGTGCCGTCCTTCAGACTAGGAACACTGAAGCTTTCTTT
d_call: -
v_call: TRBV6-1
j_call: TRBJ1-1
clone_size: -

cdr3_aa: CASSSRDGNYGYTF
cdr3_nt: TGTGCCAGCTCATCGCGGGACGGAAACTATGGCTACACCTTC
d_call: -
v_call: TRBV18
j_call: TRBJ1-2
clone_size: -

cdr3_aa: CASSASGLNTEAFF
cdr3_nt: TGTGCCAGCAGCGCCTCAGGGCTGAACACTGAAGCTTTCTTT
d_call: -
v_call: TRBV5-6
j_call: TRBJ1-1
clone_size: -

cdr3_aa: CASSPKVLRANYGYTF
cdr3_nt: TGTGCCAGCAGCCCTAAAGTTTTACGGGCTAACTATGGCTACACCTTC
d_call: -
v_call: TRBV5-6
j_call: TRBJ1-2
clone_size: -

cdr3_aa: CASSFNLDNEQFF
cdr3_nt: TGCGCCAGCAGCTTCAACTTAGACAATGAGCAGTTCTTC
d_call: -
v_call: TRBV5-1
j_call: TRBJ2-1
clone_size: -

cdr3_aa: CASGNTGLHNEQFF
cdr3_nt: TGTGCCAGCGGGAACACGGGACTCCACAATGAGCAGTTCTTC
d_call: -
v_call: TRBV6-5
j_call: TRBJ2-1
clone_size: -

cdr3_aa: CASSPRTGGANVLTF
cdr3_nt: TGTGCCAGCAGCCCCCGGACCGGTGGGGCCAACGTCCTGACTTTC
d_call: -
v_call: TRBV5-8
j_call: TRBJ2-6
clone_size: -

cdr3_aa: CAMEAQPKGLTQYF
cdr3_nt: TGTGCTATGGAAGCACAGCCGAAGGGTTTGACCCAGTACTTC
d_call: -
v_call: TRBV30
j_call: TRBJ2-5
clone_size: -

cdr3_aa: CASSLGGSSNQPQHF
cdr3_nt: TGTGCCAGCAGCTTAGGCGGCAGTAGCAATCAGCCCCAGCATTTT
d_call: -
v_call: TRBV7-2
j_call: TRBJ1-5
clone_size: -

cdr3_aa: CASSLASAETQYF
cdr3_nt: TGTGCCAGCAGCTTGGCCTCCGCAGAGACCCAGTACTTC
d_call: -
v_call: TRBV5-4
j_call: TRBJ2-5
clone_size: -

cdr3_aa: CASSTVTSGSVNEQFF
cdr3_nt: TGTGCCAGCAGTACCGTGACTAGCGGGAGCGTCAATGAGCAGTTCTTC
d_call: TRBD2
v_call: TRBV7-9
j_call: TRBJ2-1
clone_size: once

cdr3_aa: CASSLVYGTNEQFF
cdr3_nt: TGTGCCAGCAGCTTGGTATACGGCACCAATGAGCAGTTCTTC
d_call: -
v_call: TRBV5-4
j_call: TRBJ2-1
clone_size: -

cdr3_aa: CASRLANEQFF
cdr3_nt: TGTGCCAGCAGACTCGCGAATGAGCAGTTCTTC
d_call: -
v_call: TRBV6-1
j_call: TRBJ2-1
clone_size: -

cdr3_aa: CASSLEGGQVFSYEQYF
cdr3_nt: TGCGCCAGCAGCTTGGAAGGGGGACAGGTCTTCTCCTACGAGCAGTACTTC
d_call: TRBD1
v_call: TRBV5-1
j_call: TRBJ2-7
clone_size: -

cdr3_aa: CASSSQTGVRTEAFF
cdr3_nt: TGTGCCAGCAGCTCCCAAACAGGGGTGCGCACTGAAGCTTTCTTT
d_call: TRBD1
v_call: TRBV5-4
j_call: TRBJ1-1
clone_size: once

cdr3_aa: CASSYSYRGDTEAFF
cdr3_nt: TGTGCCAGCAGTTACTCGTACAGGGGGGACACTGAAGCTTTCTTT
d_call: TRBD1
v_call: TRBV6-5
j_call: TRBJ1-1
clone_size: -

cdr3_aa: CASSYSRYVGYTF
cdr3_nt: TGTGCCAGCAGTTACAGCCGGTATGTTGGCTACACCTTC
d_call: -
v_call: TRBV6-6
j_call: TRBJ1-2
clone_size: -

cdr3_aa: CASRSRITDTQYF
cdr3_nt: TGTGCCAGCCGATCACGAATCACAGATACGCAGTATTTT
d_call: -
v_call: TRBV6-5
j_call: TRBJ2-3
clone_size: -

cdr3_aa: CASTPGRAGVRSQYEQYF
cdr3_nt: TGTGCCAGCACCCCCGGGAGGGCCGGAGTACGATCCCAGTACGAGCAGTACTTC
d_call: TRBD2
v_call: TRBV5-6
j_call: TRBJ2-7
clone_size: -

cdr3_aa: CASRRDEAREKLFF
cdr3_nt: TGTGCCAGCAGACGGGACGAGGCGAGGGAAAAACTGTTTTTT
d_call: -
v_call: TRBV2
j_call: TRBJ1-4
clone_size: -

cdr3_aa: CASQQLMNTEAFF
cdr3_nt: TGTGCCAGCCAACAGCTCATGAACACTGAAGCTTTCTTT
d_call: -
v_call: TRBV2
j_call: TRBJ1-1
clone_size: -

cdr3_aa: CASSIQGLSGNEQFF
cdr3_nt: TGTGCCAGCAGCATACAGGGCCTTTCTGGTAATGAGCAGTTCTTC
d_call: -
v_call: TRBV5-6
j_call: TRBJ2-1
clone_size: -

cdr3_aa: CAISEQRAGAPNEKLFF
cdr3_nt: TGTGCCATCAGTGAGCAAAGGGCGGGGGCCCCTAATGAAAAACTGTTTTTT
d_call: -
v_call: TRBV10-3
j_call: TRBJ1-4
clone_size: -

cdr3_aa: CASSVEGSGYEQYF
cdr3_nt: TGTGCCAGCAGTGTCGAGGGGTCGGGTTATGAGCAGTACTTC
d_call: -
v_call: TRBV2
j_call: TRBJ2-7
clone_size: -